Sequencing of this T cell receptor beta chain was carried out in a study of blood T cell repertoires in COVID-19. Study overall: Acute and convalescent COVID-19 samples came from the United States, Italy and Spain.

Patients in Seattle were enrolled during active infection, then followed longitudinally. The table came from immunoSEQ multiplex PCR; TCRdb's copy has only in-frame clones and leaves some out. The sample consists of about 260,000 clones, roughly 90% of them appearing once. The germline gives CDR1 SGHTA, CDR2 FQGNSA. V trimming: 0 bases; J trimming: 3 bases; junction bases outside the gene matches: 8. This CDR3 has 17 residues. Sequencing was done on a sample of peripheral blood. This receptor was taken from a woman in her 30s with COVID-19, enrolled during active disease. The chain is built from TRBV7-2 and TRBJ1-5; TRBD1 agrees at 7 bases. Written as DNA, the CDR3 is TGTGCCAGCAGCTTAGCAGACAGGGTTGTGGACAATCAGCCCCAGCATTTT. Protein product: CASSLADRVVDNQPQHF.